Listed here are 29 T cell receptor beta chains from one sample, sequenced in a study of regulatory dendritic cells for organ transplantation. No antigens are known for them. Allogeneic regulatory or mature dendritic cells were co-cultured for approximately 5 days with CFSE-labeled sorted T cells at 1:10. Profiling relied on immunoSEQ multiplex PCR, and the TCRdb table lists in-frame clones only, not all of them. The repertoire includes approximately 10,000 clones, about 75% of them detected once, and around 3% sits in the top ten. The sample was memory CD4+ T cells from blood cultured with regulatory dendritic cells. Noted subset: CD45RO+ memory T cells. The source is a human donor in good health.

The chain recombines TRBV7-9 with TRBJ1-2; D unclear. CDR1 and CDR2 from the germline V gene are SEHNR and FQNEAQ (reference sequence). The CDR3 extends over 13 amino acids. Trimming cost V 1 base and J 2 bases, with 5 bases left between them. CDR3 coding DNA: TGTGCCAGCAGCTTAGGAGGAAACTATGGCTACACCTTC. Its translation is CASSLGGNYGYTF.

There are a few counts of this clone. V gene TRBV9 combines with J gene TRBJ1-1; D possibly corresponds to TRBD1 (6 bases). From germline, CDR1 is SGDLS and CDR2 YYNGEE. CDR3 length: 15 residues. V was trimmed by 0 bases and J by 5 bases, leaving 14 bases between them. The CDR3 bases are TGTGCCAGCAGCGTAGGGGATGGGGGCCGGACTGAAGCTTTCTTT. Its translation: CASSVGDGGRTEAFF.

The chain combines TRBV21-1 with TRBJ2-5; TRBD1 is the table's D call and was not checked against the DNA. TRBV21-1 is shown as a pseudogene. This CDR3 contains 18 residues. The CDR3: CASSKSRTRTAKGETQYF. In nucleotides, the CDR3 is TGTGCCAGCAGCAAATCAAGAACGAGGACCGCTAAGGGGGAGACCCAGTACTTC.

The CDR3 DNA sequence: TGTGCCAGCAGTCTAGGGACAGGAAGTGAAAAACTGTTTTTT. Translated, it gives CASSLGTGSEKLFF. The V gene is TRBV6-1, the J gene TRBJ1-4, with 8 bases identical to TRBD1. Losses at the gene ends were 5 bases for V and 7 bases for J; bases not matched to a gene: 6. The CDR3 covers 14 residues. Germline CDR1 and CDR2: MNHNS and SASEGT.

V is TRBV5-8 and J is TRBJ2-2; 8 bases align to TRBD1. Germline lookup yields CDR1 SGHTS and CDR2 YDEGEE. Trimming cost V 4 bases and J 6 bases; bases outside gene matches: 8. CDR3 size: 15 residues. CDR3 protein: CASSQGQGLAGELFF. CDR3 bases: TGTGCCAGCAGCCAAGGACAGGGACTGGCCGGGGAGCTGTTTTTT.

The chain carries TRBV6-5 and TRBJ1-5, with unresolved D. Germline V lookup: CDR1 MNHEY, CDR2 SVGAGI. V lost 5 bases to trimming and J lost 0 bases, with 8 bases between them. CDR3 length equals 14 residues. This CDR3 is CASSAGISNQPQHF. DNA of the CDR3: TGTGCCAGCAGTGCCGGGATTAGCAATCAGCCCCAGCATTTT.

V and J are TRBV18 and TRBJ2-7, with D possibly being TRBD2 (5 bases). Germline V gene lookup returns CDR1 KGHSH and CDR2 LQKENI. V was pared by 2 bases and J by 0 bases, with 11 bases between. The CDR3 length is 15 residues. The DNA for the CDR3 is TGTGCCAGCTCACCAGGTGGGGAGAGCTCCTACGAGCAGTACTTC. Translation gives CASSPGGESSYEQYF.

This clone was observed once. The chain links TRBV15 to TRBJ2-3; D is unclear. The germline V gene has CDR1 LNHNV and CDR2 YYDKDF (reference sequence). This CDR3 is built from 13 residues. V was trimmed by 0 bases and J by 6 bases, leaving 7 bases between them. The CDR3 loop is CATSRDPADTQYF. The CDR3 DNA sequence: TGTGCCACCAGCAGAGATCCCGCGGATACGCAGTATTTT.

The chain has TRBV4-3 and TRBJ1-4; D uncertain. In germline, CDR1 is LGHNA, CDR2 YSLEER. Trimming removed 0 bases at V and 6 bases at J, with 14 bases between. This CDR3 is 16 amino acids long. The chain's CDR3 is CASSQEREGVHEKLFF. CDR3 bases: TGCGCCAGCAGCCAAGAGAGGGAGGGAGTTCATGAAAAACTGTTTTTT.

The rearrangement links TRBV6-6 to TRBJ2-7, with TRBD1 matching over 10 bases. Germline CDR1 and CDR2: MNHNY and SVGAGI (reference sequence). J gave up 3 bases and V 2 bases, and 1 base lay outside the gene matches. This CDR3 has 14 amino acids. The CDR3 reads CASSYGTGVYEQYF. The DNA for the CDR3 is TGTGCCAGCAGTTACGGGACAGGGGTCTACGAGCAGTACTTC.

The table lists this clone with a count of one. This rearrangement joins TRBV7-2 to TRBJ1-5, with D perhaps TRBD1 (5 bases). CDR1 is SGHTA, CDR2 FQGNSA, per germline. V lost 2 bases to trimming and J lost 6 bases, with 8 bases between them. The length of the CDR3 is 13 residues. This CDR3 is CASSLKGIQPQHF. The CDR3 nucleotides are TGTGCCAGCAGCTTAAAGGGGATTCAGCCCCAGCATTTT.

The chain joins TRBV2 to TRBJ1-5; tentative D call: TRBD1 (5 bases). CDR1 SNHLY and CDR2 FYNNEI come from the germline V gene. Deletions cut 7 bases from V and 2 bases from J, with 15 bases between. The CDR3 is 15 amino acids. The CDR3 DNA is TGTGCCAGCACCAAGGAGGGAGGGGGCAATCAGCCCCAGCATTTT. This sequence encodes CASTKEGGGNQPQHF.

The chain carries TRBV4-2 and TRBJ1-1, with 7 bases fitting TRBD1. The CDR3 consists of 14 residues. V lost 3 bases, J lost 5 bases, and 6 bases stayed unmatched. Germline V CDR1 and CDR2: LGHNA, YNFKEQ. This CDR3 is CASSHRDRVTEAFF. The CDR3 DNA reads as TGTGCCAGCAGCCACCGCGACAGGGTTACTGAAGCTTTCTTT.

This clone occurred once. CDR3 residues: CASSLDRGNSPLHF. The DNA for the CDR3 is TGTGCCAGCAGCTTGGACAGGGGAAATTCACCCCTCCACTTT. The chain links TRBV7-8 to TRBJ1-6; the match to TRBD1 covers 9 bases. Germline CDR1 is SGHVS and CDR2 is FQNEAQ. CDR3 length: 14 amino acids. Unmatched junction bases numbered 1, after V lost 3 bases and J lost 7 bases. Drawing the rest from reference TRBV7-8 and TRBJ1-6, the complete variable domain is GAGVSQSPRYKVAKRGQDVALRCDPISGHVSLFWYQQALGQGPEFLTYFQNEAQLDKSGLPSDRFFAERPEGSVSTLKIQRTQQEDSAVYLCASSLDRGNSPLHFGNGTRLTVT.

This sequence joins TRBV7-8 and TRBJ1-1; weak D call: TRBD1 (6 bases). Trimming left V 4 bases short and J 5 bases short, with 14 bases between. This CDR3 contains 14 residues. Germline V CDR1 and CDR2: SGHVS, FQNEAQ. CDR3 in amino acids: CASSSGQKGTEAFF. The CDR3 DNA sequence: TGTGCCAGCAGCTCCGGACAGAAGGGGACTGAAGCTTTCTTT. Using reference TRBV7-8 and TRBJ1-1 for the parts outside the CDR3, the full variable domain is GAGVSQSPRYKVAKRGQDVALRCDPISGHVSLFWYQQALGQGPEFLTYFQNEAQLDKSGLPSDRFFAERPEGSVSTLKIQRTQQEDSAVYLCASSSGQKGTEAFFGQGTRLTVV.

Here the CDR3 reads CASSPGGRGNSPLHF. The CDR3 nucleotides are TGTGCCAGCTCACCCGGAGGGAGAGGGAATTCACCCCTCCACTTT. The V call is TRBV18, the J call TRBJ1-6; D remains ambiguous. Trimming left V 3 bases short and J 7 bases short, with 13 bases between. Germline CDR1 is KGHSH and CDR2 is LQKENI. The CDR3 length is 15 residues.

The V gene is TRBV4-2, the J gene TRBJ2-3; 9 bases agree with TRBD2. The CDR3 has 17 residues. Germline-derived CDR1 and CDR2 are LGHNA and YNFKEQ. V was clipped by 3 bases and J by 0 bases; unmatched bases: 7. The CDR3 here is CASSQLAGATSTDTQYF. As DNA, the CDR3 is TGTGCCAGCAGCCAGTTAGCGGGGGCTACAAGCACAGATACGCAGTATTTT.

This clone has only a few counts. The CDR3 spells CASSLEGTSPTGHTQYF. Here the CDR3 DNA reads TGCGCCAGCAGCTTGGAGGGGACTAGCCCCACGGGTCATACGCAGTATTTT. This rearrangement joins TRBV5-1 to TRBJ2-3, with 9 bases that match TRBD2. J gave up 7 bases and V 0 bases, and 12 bases lay outside the gene matches. CDR1 and CDR2 from the germline V gene are SGHRS and YFSETQ. This CDR3 spans 17 amino acids. The full variable domain, rest sourced from reference TRBV5-1 and TRBJ2-3, is KAGVTQTPRYLIKTRGQQVTLSCSPISGHRSVSWYQQTPGQGLQFLFEYFSETQRNKGNFPGRFSGRQFSNSRSEMNVSTLELGDSALYLCASSLEGTSPTGHTQYFGPGTRLTVL.

CDR3 nucleotides: TGTGCCAGCAGCCCTAGCGGGGGTTCAGATACGCAGTATTTT. As protein: CASSPSGGSDTQYF. The chain uses TRBV11-2 and TRBJ2-3, with TRBD2 identical over 10 bases. Germline CDR1 SGHAT, CDR2 FQNNGV. Trimming took 5 bases from V and 4 from J; bases not matched to a gene: 3. The CDR3 is 14 amino acids.

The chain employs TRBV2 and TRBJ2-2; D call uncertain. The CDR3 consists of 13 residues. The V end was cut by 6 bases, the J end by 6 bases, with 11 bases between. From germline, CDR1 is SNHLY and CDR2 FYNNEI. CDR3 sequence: CASRLTIPGELFF. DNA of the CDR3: TGTGCCAGCAGACTGACAATCCCCGGGGAGCTGTTTTTT.

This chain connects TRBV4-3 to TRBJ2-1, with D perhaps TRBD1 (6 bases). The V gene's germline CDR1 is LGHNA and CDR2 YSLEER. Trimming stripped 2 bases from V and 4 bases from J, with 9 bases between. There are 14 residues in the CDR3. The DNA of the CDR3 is TGCGCCAGCAGCCAACAGGACAGTTACAATGAGCAGTTCTTC. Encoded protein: CASSQQDSYNEQFF.

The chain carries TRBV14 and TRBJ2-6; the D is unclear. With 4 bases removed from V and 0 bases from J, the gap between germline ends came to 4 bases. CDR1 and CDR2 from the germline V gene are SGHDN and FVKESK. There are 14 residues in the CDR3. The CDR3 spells CASSLSSGANVLTF. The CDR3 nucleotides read TGTGCCAGCAGCCTCAGCTCTGGGGCCAACGTCCTGACTTTC.

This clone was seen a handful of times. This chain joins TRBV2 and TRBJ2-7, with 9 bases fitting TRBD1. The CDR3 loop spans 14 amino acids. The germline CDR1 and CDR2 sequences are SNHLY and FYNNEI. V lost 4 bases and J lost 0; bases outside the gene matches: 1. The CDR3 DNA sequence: TGTGCCAGCAGTGGGGACAGGGTCTCCTACGAGCAGTACTTC. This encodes CASSGDRVSYEQYF.

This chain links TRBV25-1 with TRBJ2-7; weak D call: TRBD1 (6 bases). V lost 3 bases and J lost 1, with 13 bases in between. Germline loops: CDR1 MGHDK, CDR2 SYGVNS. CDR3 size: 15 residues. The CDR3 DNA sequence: TGTGCCAGCAGTGAGCAGGGGTATGGATCCTACGAGCAGTACTTC. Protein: CASSEQGYGSYEQYF.

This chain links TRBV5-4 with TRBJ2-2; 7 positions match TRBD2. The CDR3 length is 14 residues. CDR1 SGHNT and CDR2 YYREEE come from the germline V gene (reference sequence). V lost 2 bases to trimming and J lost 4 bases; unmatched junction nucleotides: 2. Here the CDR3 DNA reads TGTGCCAGCAGCTTAGCGGGGTTCACCGGGGAGCTGTTTTTT. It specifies CASSLAGFTGELFF.

The CDR3: CASSLQAGTGLNQPQHF. The CDR3 coding sequence is TGTGCCAGCAGCCTGCAAGCCGGGACGGGACTTAATCAGCCCCAGCATTTT. The chain employs TRBV4-2 and TRBJ1-5, with a possible D match to TRBD1 (5 bases). Germline V gene data show CDR1 as LGHNA and CDR2 as YNFKEQ. The V end lost 4 bases, the J end lost 4 bases, and 20 bases lay between the germline ends. The CDR3 is 17 amino acids.

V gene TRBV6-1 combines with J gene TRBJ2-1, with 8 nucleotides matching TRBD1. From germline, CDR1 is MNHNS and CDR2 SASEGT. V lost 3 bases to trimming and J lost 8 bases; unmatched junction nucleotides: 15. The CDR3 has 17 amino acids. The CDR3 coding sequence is TGTGCCAGCAGTGACCCCTCCGGGACAGGTATTTGGGATGAGCAGTTCTTC. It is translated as CASSDPSGTGIWDEQFF.

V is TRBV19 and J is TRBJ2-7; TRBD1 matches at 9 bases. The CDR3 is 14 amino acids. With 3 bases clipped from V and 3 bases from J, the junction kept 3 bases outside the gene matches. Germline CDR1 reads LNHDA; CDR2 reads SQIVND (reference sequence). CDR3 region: CASSIKTGGYEQYF. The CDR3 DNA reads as TGTGCCAGTAGTATCAAGACAGGGGGCTACGAGCAGTACTTC.

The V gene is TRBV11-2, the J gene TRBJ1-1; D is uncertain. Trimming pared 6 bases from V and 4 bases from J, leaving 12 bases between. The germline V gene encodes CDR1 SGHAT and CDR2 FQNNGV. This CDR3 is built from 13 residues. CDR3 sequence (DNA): TGTGCCAGCAGTTACGGTACGGTCACTGAAGCTTTCTTT. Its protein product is CASSYGTVTEAFF.